This TCR beta chain was captured in a study of cytomegalovirus exposure and HLA in healthy donors. The CDR3 has 15 amino acids. Per the germline V gene, CDR1 is SGHTA and CDR2 is FQGNSA. V gave up 5 bases and J gave up 1 base; unmatched junction bases: 7. Vbeta (60) and Jbeta (13) primers were used in the PCR. Sequenced by immunoSEQ multiplex PCR; TCRdb stores in-frame clones only, minus some. This table holds 150,000 or so clones, 77% found once. The genes are TRBV7-2 and TRBJ1-1; 7 bases align to TRBD1. Sample: PBMCs. This receptor was identified in a male donor in good health and CMV-seropositive. The CDR3 loop is CASSISRTGNTEAFF. CDR3 coding DNA: TGTGCCAGCAGCATATCGCGGACAGGGAACACTGAAGCTTTCTTT.